Presented here are 19 T cell receptor beta chains from one specimen sequenced in a study of technical replicates of blood from four donors. Some clones are missing from TCRdb's copy, which holds only in-frame ones; the method was immunoSEQ multiplex PCR. This table has 70,000 to 85,000 clones, about 95% appearing once. Sequencing used T cells isolated from PBMCs. The receptor set was obtained from a human donor in good health.

The chain employs TRBV9 and TRBJ1-6; D is ambiguous. The CDR3 spans 14 residues. V was cut by 7 bases and J by 0 bases, with 8 bases left in between. CDR1 and CDR2 (germline): SGDLS, YYNGEE. The CDR3 DNA sequence: TGTGCCAGCGCGGCGAGCTCCTATAATTCACCCCTCCACTTT. It codes for CASAASSYNSPLHF.

The genes are TRBV5-1 and TRBJ2-7, with TRBD2 identical over 9 bases. The V and J ends lost 9 bases and 0 bases, in that order; junction bases with no gene match: 7. The CDR3 runs to 14 residues. CDR1 is SGHRS, CDR2 YFSETQ, per germline. The CDR3 DNA is TGCGCCAACCGGCGGCGGGAGGGCTCCTACGAGCAGTACTTC. Its protein is CANRRREGSYEQYF.

This chain uses TRBV27 with TRBJ2-1; TRBD1 matches at 7 bases. Germline CDR1 MNHEY, CDR2 SMNVEV (reference sequence). The CDR3 is 14 residues long. Trimming cost V 5 bases and J 8 bases; bases outside gene matches: 9. This CDR3 is CASSARDRVDEQFF. CDR3 nucleotides: TGTGCCAGCAGTGCGAGAGACAGGGTTGATGAGCAGTTCTTC.

Remarks on this clone: At one end, the junction sequence differs from germline, possibly due to a read error. This chain links TRBV2 with TRBJ2-1; 10 bases are a match to TRBD2. There are 16 residues in the CDR3. The V gene's germline CDR1 is SNHLY and CDR2 FYNNEI. The CDR3 loop reads CASREVLAGTNNEQFF. The CDR3 DNA sequence: TGTGCCAGCAGGGAAGTACTAGCGGGGACTAACAATGAGCAGTTCTTC.

This chain uses TRBV5-1 with TRBJ2-1, with 9 positions matching TRBD2. The CDR3 contains 15 residues. With V trimmed by 6 bases and J by 6 bases, 10 bases remained unmatched. Per germline, CDR1 SGHRS and CDR2 YFSETQ. The CDR3 sequence: CASKPSLAGFNEQFF. CDR3 DNA: TGCGCCAGCAAACCCTCCCTAGCGGGATTCAATGAGCAGTTCTTC.

This sequence joins TRBV4-1 and TRBJ1-1; D is ambiguous. The ends were cut back, 0 bases at V and 5 bases at J, with 10 bases in the middle. The CDR3 spans 14 residues. The V gene's germline CDR1 is MGHRA and CDR2 YSYEKL. The CDR3 bases are TGCGCCAGCAGCCAAGATCCAGGATGGACTGAAGCTTTCTTT. It codes for CASSQDPGWTEAFF.

The chain has TRBV20-1 and TRBJ1-2; D is possibly TRBD1 (5 bases). The CDR3 runs 11 residues. CDR1 is DFQATT and CDR2 is SNEGSKA in the germline V gene (reference sequence). Trimming left V 5 bases short and J 4 bases short, with 8 bases between. DNA of the CDR3: TGCAGTGCTCCAGACAGCTATGGCTACACCTTC. Translation gives CSAPDSYGYTF.

The J gene is TRBJ2-2, the V gene TRBV4-2, with 9 bases that match TRBD2. V shed 0 bases, J shed 6 bases, and the junction held 8 bases outside the gene matches. The CDR3 extends over 17 amino acids. Germline V gene lookup returns CDR1 LGHNA and CDR2 YNFKEQ. The CDR3 here is CASSQEGRGGSAGELFF. The CDR3 nucleotides read TGTGCCAGCAGCCAAGAGGGGCGGGGGGGTTCCGCCGGGGAGCTGTTTTTT.

V usage is TRBV7-6 and J usage is TRBJ2-2; TRBD1 matches at 7 bases. CDR1 SGHVS and CDR2 FNYEAQ come from the germline V gene. V was clipped by 1 base and J by 2 bases; unmatched bases: 7. This CDR3 has 17 residues. CDR3 loop: CASSLGARDRNTGELFF. CDR3 DNA sequence: TGTGCCAGCAGCTTAGGGGCCCGGGACAGAAACACCGGGGAGCTGTTTTTT.

The gene calls are TRBV27 and TRBJ1-2; the D is unclear. With 5 bases removed from V and 9 bases from J, the gap between germline ends came to 10 bases. The germline gives CDR1 MNHEY, CDR2 SMNVEV (reference sequence). This CDR3 is 11 amino acids long. The CDR3 DNA reads as TGTGCCAGCAGTCAATTCGGGAGCTACACCTTC. Protein: CASSQFGSYTF.

The chain couples TRBV7-6 to TRBJ1-6, with 8 bases identical to TRBD1. After removal of 0 bases from V and 8 bases from J, the junction contained 3 bases not matched to a gene. CDR1 is SGHVS, CDR2 FNYEAQ, per germline. CDR3 length equals 15 residues. CDR3 sequence reads: CASSLATGEDSPLHF. The CDR3 DNA reads TGTGCCAGCAGCTTAGCGACAGGGGAGGATTCACCCCTCCACTTT.

The chain combines TRBV27 with TRBJ2-1; 13 bases line up with TRBD2. After removal of 4 bases from V and 3 bases from J, the junction contained 12 bases not matched to a gene. From germline, CDR1 is MNHEY and CDR2 SMNVEV (reference sequence). The CDR3 sequence is 19 residues long. For the CDR3, the DNA is TGTGCCAGCAGTTCCTTCCCAAGGACTAGCGGGGGTATCTACAATGAGCAGTTCTTC. Amino acids: CASSSFPRTSGGIYNEQFF.

V is TRBV27 and J is TRBJ2-7; 8 bases fit TRBD1. V lost 3 bases, J lost 3 bases, and 7 bases stayed unmatched. Germline loops: CDR1 MNHEY, CDR2 SMNVEV (reference sequence). The length of the CDR3 is 15 residues. The DNA for the CDR3 is TGTGCCAGCAGTTTCAGGGGGCAATTGATCTACGAGCAGTACTTC. Translated: CASSFRGQLIYEQYF.

The chain combines TRBV6-1 with TRBJ1-1; 8 bases fit TRBD1. The germline CDR1 and CDR2 sequences are MNHNS and SASEGT. V gave up 6 bases and J gave up 0 bases; unmatched junction bases: 3. The CDR3 length is 14 residues. The CDR3 DNA reads as TGTGCCAGCAGCCCGACAGGGGTGAACACTGAAGCTTTCTTT. This codes for CASSPTGVNTEAFF.

Here the CDR3 DNA reads TGTGCCACCAGCAGGGACTATAGCGGCCTGTCGACCTACGAGCAGTACTTC. It translates to CATSRDYSGLSTYEQYF. This sequence joins TRBV15 and TRBJ2-7; D might be TRBD2 (6 bases). The germline V gene encodes CDR1 LNHNV and CDR2 YYDKDF (reference sequence). The CDR3 runs 17 residues. The germline V and J ends were trimmed by 3 bases and 2 bases, with 20 bases remaining between them.

The chain joins TRBV7-2 to TRBJ2-1, with D unresolved. V was clipped by 7 bases and J by 1 base, with 11 bases between them. The germline V gene has CDR1 SGHTA and CDR2 FQGNSA. CDR3 length: 14 residues. CDR3 amino acids: CASNNPSSYNEQFF. The CDR3 DNA reads TGTGCCAGCAACAATCCTAGTTCCTACAATGAGCAGTTCTTC.

V and J are TRBV28 and TRBJ1-3, with D hard to call. The CDR3 extends over 15 amino acids. V lost 1 base and J 0 bases, leaving 7 bases between the germline ends. Germline V gene data show CDR1 as MDHEN and CDR2 as SYDVKM. The CDR3 loop reads CASSLLGSSGNTIYF. DNA of the CDR3: TGTGCCAGCAGTTTATTGGGGAGCTCTGGAAACACCATATATTTT.

This chain uses TRBV28 with TRBJ2-7, with TRBD2 matching over 10 bases. With 7 bases clipped from V and 2 bases from J, the junction kept 11 bases outside the gene matches. Germline-derived CDR1 and CDR2 are MDHEN and SYDVKM. The CDR3 totals 16 residues. CDR3 protein: CASTPGGSGRAYEQYF. The CDR3 bases are TGTGCCAGCACCCCTGGGGGAAGCGGGAGGGCCTACGAGCAGTACTTC.

The chain combines TRBV23-1 with TRBJ1-4; maybe TRBD1 (6 bases). TRBV23-1 has ORF status, its function being uncertain. With 6 bases removed from V and 6 bases from J, the gap between germline ends came to 26 bases. This CDR3 has 18 residues. The CDR3 sequence: CASSHLGGWFRRDEKLFF. CDR3 DNA: TGCGCCAGCAGCCACCTAGGGGGATGGTTTCGGAGAGATGAAAAACTGTTTTTT.